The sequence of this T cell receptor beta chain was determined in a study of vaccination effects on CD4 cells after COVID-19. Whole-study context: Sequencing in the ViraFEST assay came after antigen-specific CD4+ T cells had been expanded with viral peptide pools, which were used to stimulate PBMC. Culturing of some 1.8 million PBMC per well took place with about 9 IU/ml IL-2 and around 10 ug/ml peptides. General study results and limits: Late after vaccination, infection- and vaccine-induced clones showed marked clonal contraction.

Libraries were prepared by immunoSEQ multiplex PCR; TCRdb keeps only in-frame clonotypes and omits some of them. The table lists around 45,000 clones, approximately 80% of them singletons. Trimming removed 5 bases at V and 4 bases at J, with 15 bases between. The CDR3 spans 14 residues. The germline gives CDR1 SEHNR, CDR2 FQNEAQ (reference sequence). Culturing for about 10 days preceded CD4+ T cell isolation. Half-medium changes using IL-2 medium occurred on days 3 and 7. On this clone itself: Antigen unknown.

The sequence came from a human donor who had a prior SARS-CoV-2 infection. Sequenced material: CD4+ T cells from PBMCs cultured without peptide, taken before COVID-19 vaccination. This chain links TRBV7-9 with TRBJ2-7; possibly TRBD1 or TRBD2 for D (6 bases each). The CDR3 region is CASSPGAGRYEQYF. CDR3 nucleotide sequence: TGTGCCAGCAGCCCGGGGGCAGGGAGATACGAGCAGTACTTC.